The 20 T cell receptor beta chains below were found in one sample sequenced in a study of T cell changes during pregnancy in multiple sclerosis. The method was immunoSEQ multiplex PCR; TCRdb's version includes in-frame clones alone and lacks a portion of them. Of around 66,000 clones detected, 91% appear once; the ten largest clones hold approximately 2%. Source: peripheral blood, taken in the third trimester of pregnancy. These receptors were obtained from a female donor in good health, enrolled as a control in a pregnancy study.

The chain uses TRBV5-6 and TRBJ2-5, with 9 nucleotides matching TRBD1. There are 14 residues in the CDR3. V gave up 6 bases and J gave up 11 bases; unmatched junction bases: 14. The V gene's germline CDR1 is SGHDT and CDR2 YYEEEE. CDR3 loop: CASIDRGLSWEQYF. The CDR3 DNA reads TGTGCCAGCATTGACAGGGGGTTGTCGTGGGAGCAGTACTTC.

In DNA form, the CDR3 reads TGTGCCAGCAGTTACCTTCAGGGGCGGAACACTGAAGCTTTCTTT. Residues: CASSYLQGRNTEAFF. The chain combines TRBV6-5 with TRBJ1-1; D possibly corresponds to TRBD1 (6 bases). From germline, CDR1 is MNHEY and CDR2 SVGAGI. V lost 2 bases and J lost 1, with 11 bases in between. The CDR3 is 15 amino acids.

This chain links TRBV28 with TRBJ2-3; 10 positions match TRBD2. CDR1 and CDR2 from the germline V gene are MDHEN and SYDVKM. The CDR3 is 18 amino acids. The V segment lost 4 bases and the J segment 6 bases; nucleotides outside the gene matches: 16. This CDR3 is CASSSTQGLAGGSDTQYF. The CDR3 DNA follows: TGTGCCAGCAGTTCAACCCAGGGGTTAGCGGGAGGATCGGATACGCAGTATTTT. The whole variable domain, filled in from reference TRBV28 and TRBJ2-3, reads DVKVTQSSRYLVKRTGEKVFLECVQDMDHENMFWYRQDPGLGLRLIYFSYDVKMKEKGDIPEGYSVSREKKERFSLILESASTNQTSMYLCASSSTQGLAGGSDTQYFGPGTRLTVL.

This chain uses TRBV27 with TRBJ2-3; D possibly corresponds to TRBD2 (5 bases). The CDR3 consists of 14 residues. Germline V gene data show CDR1 as MNHEY and CDR2 as SMNVEV (reference sequence). Trimming left V 6 bases short and J 3 bases short, with 13 bases between. The CDR3 here is CASSWRGPTDTQYF. The CDR3 coding sequence is TGTGCCAGCAGCTGGCGAGGGCCGACAGATACGCAGTATTTT.

The rearrangement uses TRBV5-6 and TRBJ2-3; 10 bases are shared with TRBD1. The CDR3 consists of 15 residues. V lost 0 bases and J lost 4; bases outside the gene matches: 2. The germline V gene has CDR1 SGHDT and CDR2 YYEEEE. This CDR3 is CASSLGQGAADTQYF. CDR3 DNA sequence: TGTGCCAGCAGCTTGGGACAGGGGGCGGCAGATACGCAGTATTTT.

The rearrangement uses TRBV5-1 and TRBJ1-5, with 9 bases aligning to TRBD1. This CDR3 comprises 14 residues. The V segment lost 4 bases and the J segment 4 bases; nucleotides outside the gene matches: 3. Per the germline V gene, CDR1 is SGHRS and CDR2 is YFSETQ. CDR3 in amino acids: CASSTGTGNQPQHF. The CDR3 DNA reads TGCGCCAGCAGCACCGGGACAGGGAATCAGCCCCAGCATTTT. Full variable domain (missing parts from reference TRBV5-1 and TRBJ1-5): KAGVTQTPRYLIKTRGQQVTLSCSPISGHRSVSWYQQTPGQGLQFLFEYFSETQRNKGNFPGRFSGRQFSNSRSEMNVSTLELGDSALYLCASSTGTGNQPQHFGDGTRLSIL.

The V gene is TRBV2, the J gene TRBJ2-5, with D uncertain. V lost 3 bases, J lost 2 bases, and 4 bases lay in between. This CDR3 spans 12 amino acids. CDR1 and CDR2 (germline): SNHLY, FYNNEI. CDR3 nucleotides: TGTGCCAGCAGTGACCAACAAGAGACCCAGTACTTC. Its protein product is CASSDQQETQYF.

This clone was seen more than once but under ten times. The J gene is TRBJ2-1, the V gene TRBV7-2; the match to TRBD2 covers 11 bases. V shed 1 base, J shed 10 bases, and the junction held 18 bases outside the gene matches. CDR3 length: 19 residues. Germline V lookup: CDR1 SGHTA, CDR2 FQGNSA. The CDR3 reads CASSLELTSGGRIVVEQFF. The CDR3 DNA is TGTGCCAGCAGCTTAGAGCTAACTAGCGGGGGTCGGATTGTTGTGGAGCAGTTCTTC.

CDR3 sequence: CASSGGGNTEAFF. CDR3 sequence (DNA): TGTGCCAGCAGTGGGGGCGGGAACACTGAAGCTTTCTTT. This rearrangement joins TRBV2 to TRBJ1-1, with D possibly TRBD1 on 5 matching bases. The CDR3 runs 13 residues. V was clipped by 4 bases and J by 1 base, with 7 bases between them. Germline-derived CDR1 and CDR2 are SNHLY and FYNNEI.

V and J are TRBV7-6 and TRBJ1-2; 7 bases are shared with TRBD1. CDR3 length: 14 residues. J lost 9 bases, V lost 5 bases, and 12 bases had no gene match. Germline values: CDR1 SGHVS, CDR2 FNYEAQ. CDR3 nucleotides: TGTGCCAGCAGCCCGGAGACAGGGATGATCAGCTACACCTTC. This codes for CASSPETGMISYTF.

CDR3 amino acids: CASSSDSYNEQFF. The CDR3 DNA reads TGTGCCAGCAGCTCCGACAGCTACAATGAGCAGTTCTTC. The rearrangement joins TRBV5-6 to TRBJ2-1; perhaps TRBD1 as D (5 bases). This CDR3 contains 13 residues. Trimming removed 3 bases at V and 3 bases at J, with 7 bases between. Germline V gene data show CDR1 as SGHDT and CDR2 as YYEEEE.

The gene calls are TRBV30 and TRBJ1-5; unclear D gene. Per germline, CDR1 GTSNPN and CDR2 SVGIG (reference sequence). This CDR3 region has 15 residues. Trimming cost V 0 bases and J 0 bases, with 9 bases left between them. CDR3 protein: CAWSVSQYSNQPQHF. For the CDR3, the DNA is TGTGCCTGGAGTGTGTCTCAGTATAGCAATCAGCCCCAGCATTTT.

The V call is TRBV19, the J call TRBJ1-1; 10 bases map to TRBD1. Germline V gene lookup returns CDR1 LNHDA and CDR2 SQIVND (reference sequence). The CDR3 runs 16 residues. V dropped 5 bases and J dropped 0; count of bases not matched to a gene: 6. For the CDR3, the DNA is TGTGCCAGTAGTTCCGGACAGGGGGTAATGAACACTGAAGCTTTCTTT. It encodes CASSSGQGVMNTEAFF.

This sequence joins TRBV6-5 and TRBJ1-2; D is perhaps TRBD1 (6 bases). CDR3 size: 13 residues. The germline V and J ends were trimmed by 8 bases and 5 bases, with 15 bases remaining between them. Germline CDR1 MNHEY, CDR2 SVGAGI. The CDR3 sequence is CASGADRSYGYTF. CDR3 nucleotide sequence: TGTGCCAGCGGGGCAGACAGGTCGTATGGCTACACCTTC.

This clone was detected only once. V and J are TRBV27 and TRBJ2-1, with 10 bases lining up with TRBD2. Germline V gene sequence: CDR1 MNHEY, CDR2 SMNVEV (reference sequence). The trim removed 1 base at V and 0 bases at J, leaving 12 bases unmatched. The CDR3 totals 20 residues. The CDR3 bases are TGTGCCAGCAGTTTATTGCAGACTAGCGGGTCCCTGAGCTCCTACAATGAGCAGTTCTTC. It encodes CASSLLQTSGSLSSYNEQFF.

The J gene is TRBJ2-7, the V gene TRBV5-6; 11 nucleotides agree with TRBD2. CDR3 length: 14 residues. Trimming cost V 0 bases and J 7 bases; bases outside gene matches: 3. Germline V gene lookup returns CDR1 SGHDT and CDR2 YYEEEE. The CDR3 region is CASSLASGGQEQYF. The CDR3 DNA is TGTGCCAGCAGCTTGGCTAGCGGGGGGCAGGAGCAGTACTTC.

This chain uses TRBV27 with TRBJ2-7; 10 bases are shared with TRBD2. J was trimmed by 3 bases and V by 5 bases; bases with no gene match: 10. CDR1 MNHEY and CDR2 SMNVEV come from the germline V gene (reference sequence). CDR3 size: 16 residues. CDR3 residues: CASSPTSGRAVYEQYF. CDR3 in DNA: TGTGCCAGCAGTCCGACCAGCGGGAGGGCCGTCTACGAGCAGTACTTC.

The V and J genes are TRBV19 and TRBJ2-1; a possible D gene is TRBD2 (6 bases). Trimming shortened V by 4 bases and J by 5 bases, and 15 bases separated the two germline ends. The germline V gene encodes CDR1 LNHDA and CDR2 SQIVND (reference sequence). CDR3 length equals 15 residues. The CDR3 spells CASSTLEEGHNEQFF. CDR3 nucleotides: TGTGCCAGTAGTACCCTGGAGGAGGGCCACAATGAGCAGTTCTTC.

CDR3 coding DNA: TGCGCCAGCAGCTTGGAGAAGAGTCGTGCCGGGGAGCTGTTTTTT. This translates into CASSLEKSRAGELFF. The rearrangement joins TRBV5-1 to TRBJ2-2; the D is unclear. The CDR3 length is 15 residues. The V and J ends lost 0 bases and 6 bases respectively, with 12 bases between them. Germline V gene sequence: CDR1 SGHRS, CDR2 YFSETQ.

CDR3 loop: CASSIGGDRDTEAFF. CDR3 DNA: TGTGCCAGCAGCATCGGGGGGGACAGGGACACTGAAGCTTTCTTT. The J gene is TRBJ1-1, the V gene TRBV5-4; 9 nucleotides line up with TRBD1. Losses at the gene ends were 4 bases for V and 3 bases for J; bases not matched to a gene: 7. CDR1 is SGHNT, CDR2 YYREEE, per germline (reference sequence). The length of the CDR3 is 15 residues.